The present entry profiles one TCR beta chain with its context. The CDR3 is made up of 14 amino acids. V was cut by 4 bases and J by 0 bases, with 7 bases left in between. Germline loops: CDR1 SEHNR, CDR2 FQNEAQ (reference sequence). This record comes from a study of T-cell memory formation after mild COVID-19. One entry per CDR3 protein results from TCRdb running MiXCR on the 5' RACE reads. The data show about 240,000 distinct CDR3 sequences, more than 8% seen once. The sample consisted of PBMCs or a T cell subset sorted from them (not recorded which). The sequence was collected from a man aged 18 to 30 who had mild COVID-19 (a few samples of this study predate the infection). Cell type and time point are not known. The chain couples TRBV7-9 to TRBJ1-5; D gene unclear. Here the CDR3 reads CASSSFNSNQPQHF. DNA for the CDR3: TGTGCCAGCAGCTCATTCAATAGCAATCAGCCCCAGCATTTT.